Listed below are T cell receptor beta chains from one sample, sequenced in a study of cytomegalovirus exposure and HLA in healthy donors. Data came from immunoSEQ multiplex PCR; TCRdb stores just in-frame clones and leaves some out. The sample lists approximately 59,000 clones, around 62% occurring once. Sequences were obtained from PBMCs. The receptors shown here come from a man aged 25-40 years in good health and CMV-seronegative. Both conserved end residues are part of each CDR3. Each record gives: D gene, V gene, CDR3 length, J gene, clone size, CDR3 DNA, CDR3 protein. The D gene is left open where the match is weak. Part of the rows lack a size; the others show once, few, many or a class for expanded clones.

d_gene: TRBD1; v_gene: TRBV5-4; len: 13; j_gene: TRBJ1-3; abundance: .; CDR3nt: TGTGCCAGCAGCGTGACAGGGGGAAACACCATATATTTT; CDR3aa: CASSVTGGNTIYF
d_gene: TRBD1; v_gene: TRBV7-6; len: 16; j_gene: TRBJ2-7; abundance: once; CDR3nt: TGTGCCAGCAGCCCAACAGGGGGCCCGAGCTCCTACGAGCAGTACTTC; CDR3aa: CASSPTGGPSSYEQYF
d_gene: .; v_gene: TRBV7-9; len: 13; j_gene: TRBJ1-1; abundance: .; CDR3nt: TGTGCCAGCAGCTCTCAGGGTTATACTGAAGCTTTCTTT; CDR3aa: CASSSQGYTEAFF
d_gene: TRBD2; v_gene: TRBV10-2; len: 13; j_gene: TRBJ2-7; abundance: .; CDR3nt: TGCGCCAGCAGTGCTAGCGGGGGATACGAGCAGTACTTC; CDR3aa: CASSASGGYEQYF
d_gene: .; v_gene: TRBV30; len: 12; j_gene: TRBJ2-1; abundance: .; CDR3nt: TGTGCCTGGTGGCGAACAGGAGCCGAGCAGTTCTTC; CDR3aa: CAWWRTGAEQFF
d_gene: .; v_gene: TRBV4-1; len: 15; j_gene: TRBJ2-4; abundance: few; CDR3nt: TGCGCCAGCAGCCCACGGTTCGGGGGTGGGAACATTCAGTACTTC; CDR3aa: CASSPRFGGGNIQYF
d_gene: .; v_gene: TRBV6-6; len: 15; j_gene: TRBJ2-7; abundance: .; CDR3nt: TGTGCCAGCAGTTACTCGGGCGGGACCACCTACGAGCAGTACTTC; CDR3aa: CASSYSGGTTYEQYF
d_gene: .; v_gene: TRBV5-1; len: 15; j_gene: TRBJ2-5; abundance: .; CDR3nt: TGCGCCAGCAGCTACCTTGGACACCTCCAAGAGACCCAGTACTTC; CDR3aa: CASSYLGHLQETQYF
d_gene: TRBD2; v_gene: TRBV7-2; len: 13; j_gene: TRBJ2-3; abundance: few; CDR3nt: TGTGCCAGCAGCTCCGGGGGGACAGATACGCAGTATTTT; CDR3aa: CASSSGGTDTQYF
d_gene: TRBD1; v_gene: TRBV7-9; len: 13; j_gene: TRBJ1-5; abundance: .; CDR3nt: TGTGCCAGCAGCTTACAGGGGGATCAGCCCCAGCATTTT; CDR3aa: CASSLQGDQPQHF
d_gene: TRBD1; v_gene: TRBV6-6; len: 15; j_gene: TRBJ1-2; abundance: .; CDR3nt: TGTGCCAGCAGTTACCGGACAGGGGGTAGCTATGGCTACACCTTC; CDR3aa: CASSYRTGGSYGYTF
d_gene: .; v_gene: TRBV4-1; len: 20; j_gene: TRBJ2-2; abundance: .; CDR3nt: TGCGCCAGCAGCCAATTGCTGAAAAGGGGGGGTAGCGGGAACACCGGGGAGCTGTTTTTT; CDR3aa: CASSQLLKRGGSGNTGELFF
d_gene: .; v_gene: TRBV18; len: 14; j_gene: TRBJ1-6; abundance: .; CDR3nt: TGTGCCAGCTCAGCACAGGGTCAGGGATCACCCCTCCACTTT; CDR3aa: CASSAQGQGSPLHF
d_gene: TRBD2; v_gene: TRBV11-2; len: 15; j_gene: TRBJ2-5; abundance: once; CDR3nt: TGTGCCAGCAGCTCCGGTGCGGGGGAGATAGAGACCCAGTACTTC; CDR3aa: CASSSGAGEIETQYF
d_gene: TRBD1; v_gene: TRBV7-9; len: 14; j_gene: TRBJ1-4; abundance: .; CDR3nt: TGTGCCAGCAGCTTAGTAGGGACAGGGGAGAAACTGTTTTTT; CDR3aa: CASSLVGTGEKLFF
d_gene: TRBD2; v_gene: TRBV5-4; len: 16; j_gene: TRBJ2-5; abundance: .; CDR3nt: TGTGCCAGCAGCTTGGGGACTAGCGGGGGGACGCAGACCCAGTACTTC; CDR3aa: CASSLGTSGGTQTQYF